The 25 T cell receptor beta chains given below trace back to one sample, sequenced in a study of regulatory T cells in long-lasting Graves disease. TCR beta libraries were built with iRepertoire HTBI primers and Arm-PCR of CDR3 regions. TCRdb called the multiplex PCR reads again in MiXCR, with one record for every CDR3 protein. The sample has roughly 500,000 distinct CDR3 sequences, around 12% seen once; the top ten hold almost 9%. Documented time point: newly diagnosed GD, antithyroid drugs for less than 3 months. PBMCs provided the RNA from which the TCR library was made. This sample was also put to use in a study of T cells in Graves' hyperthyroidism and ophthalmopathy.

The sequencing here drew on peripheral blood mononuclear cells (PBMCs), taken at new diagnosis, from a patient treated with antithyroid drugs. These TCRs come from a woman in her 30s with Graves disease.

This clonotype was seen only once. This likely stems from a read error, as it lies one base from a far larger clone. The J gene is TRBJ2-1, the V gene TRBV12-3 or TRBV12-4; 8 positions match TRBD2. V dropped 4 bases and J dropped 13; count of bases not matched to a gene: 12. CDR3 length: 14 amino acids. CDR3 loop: CASSYREGRETQFF. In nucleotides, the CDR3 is TGTGCCAGCAGTTACCGGGAGGGCAGGGAGACCCAGTTCTTC.

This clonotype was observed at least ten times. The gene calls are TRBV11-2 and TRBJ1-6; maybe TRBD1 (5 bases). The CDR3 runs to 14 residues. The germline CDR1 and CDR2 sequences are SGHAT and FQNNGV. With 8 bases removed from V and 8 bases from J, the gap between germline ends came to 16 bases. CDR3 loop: CASRSIGGDSPLHF. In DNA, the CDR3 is TGTGCCAGCCGAAGCATTGGGGGTGATTCACCCCTCCACTTT.

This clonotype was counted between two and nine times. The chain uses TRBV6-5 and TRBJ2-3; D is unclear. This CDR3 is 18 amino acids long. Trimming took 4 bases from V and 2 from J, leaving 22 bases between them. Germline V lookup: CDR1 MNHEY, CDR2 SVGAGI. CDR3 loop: CASSLRPNPLFHTDTQYF. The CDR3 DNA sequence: TGTGCCAGCAGTTTAAGACCGAATCCCCTCTTTCACACAGATACGCAGTATTTT.

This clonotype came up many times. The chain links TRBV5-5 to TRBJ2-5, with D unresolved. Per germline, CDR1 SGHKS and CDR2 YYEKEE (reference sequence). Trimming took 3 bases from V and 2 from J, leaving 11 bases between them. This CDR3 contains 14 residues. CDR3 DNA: TGTGCCAGCAGCTGGGCCCCTCCACAAGAGACCCAGTACTTC. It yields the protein CASSWAPPQETQYF.

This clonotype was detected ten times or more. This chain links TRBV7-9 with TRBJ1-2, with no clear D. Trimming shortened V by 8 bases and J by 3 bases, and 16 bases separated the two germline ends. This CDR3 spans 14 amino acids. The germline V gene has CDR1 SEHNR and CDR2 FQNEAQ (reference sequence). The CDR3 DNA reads TGTGCCAGCGACGCTAGGGCGGTCGACTATGGCTACACCTTC. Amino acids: CASDARAVDYGYTF.

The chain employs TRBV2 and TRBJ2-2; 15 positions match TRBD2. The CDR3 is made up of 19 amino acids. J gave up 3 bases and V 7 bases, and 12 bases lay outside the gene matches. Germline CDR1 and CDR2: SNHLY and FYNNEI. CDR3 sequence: CASNALGLAGGDDTGELFF. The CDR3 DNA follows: TGTGCCAGCAATGCACTCGGACTAGCGGGAGGGGACGACACCGGGGAGCTGTTTTTT.

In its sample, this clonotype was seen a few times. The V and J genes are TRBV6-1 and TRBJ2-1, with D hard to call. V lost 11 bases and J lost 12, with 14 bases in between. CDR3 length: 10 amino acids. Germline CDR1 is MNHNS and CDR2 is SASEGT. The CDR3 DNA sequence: TGTGCCGCCGGCCGGGTAGCGCAGTTCTTC. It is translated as CAAGRVAQFF.

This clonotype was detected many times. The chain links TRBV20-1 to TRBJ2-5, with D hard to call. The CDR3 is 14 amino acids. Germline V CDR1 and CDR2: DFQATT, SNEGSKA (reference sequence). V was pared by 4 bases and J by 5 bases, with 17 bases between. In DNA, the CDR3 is TGCAGTGCTATTCGGTCCGAGGTGGGGGAGACCCAGTACTTC. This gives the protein CSAIRSEVGETQYF.

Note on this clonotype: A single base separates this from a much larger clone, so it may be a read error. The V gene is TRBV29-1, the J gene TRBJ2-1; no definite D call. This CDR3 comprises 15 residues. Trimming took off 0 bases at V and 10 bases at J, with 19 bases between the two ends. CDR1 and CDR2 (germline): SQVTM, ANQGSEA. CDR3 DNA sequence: TGCAGCGTTGAAGACCAGGACCTCAATCCCGGCGAGCAGTTCTTC. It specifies CSVEDQDLNPGEQFF.

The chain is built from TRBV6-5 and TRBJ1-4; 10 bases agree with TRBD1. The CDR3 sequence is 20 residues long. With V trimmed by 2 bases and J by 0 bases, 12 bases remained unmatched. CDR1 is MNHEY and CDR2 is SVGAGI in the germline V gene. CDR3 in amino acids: CASSYNNPGQGYATNEKLFF. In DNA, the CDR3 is TGTGCCAGCAGTTACAACAATCCGGGACAGGGGTATGCAACTAATGAAAAACTGTTTTTT.

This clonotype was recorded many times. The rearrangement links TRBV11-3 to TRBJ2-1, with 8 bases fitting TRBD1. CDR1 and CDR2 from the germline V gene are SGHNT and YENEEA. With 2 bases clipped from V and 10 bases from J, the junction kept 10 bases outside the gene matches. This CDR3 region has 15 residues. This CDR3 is CASSLIRGRLKEQFF. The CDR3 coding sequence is TGTGCCAGCAGCTTAATCAGGGGGCGCCTTAAGGAGCAGTTCTTC.

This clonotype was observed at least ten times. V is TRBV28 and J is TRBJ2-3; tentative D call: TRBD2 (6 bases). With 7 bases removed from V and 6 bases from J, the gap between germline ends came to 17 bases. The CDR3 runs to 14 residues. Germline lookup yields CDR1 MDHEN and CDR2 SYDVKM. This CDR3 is CASTLGLKRDTQYF. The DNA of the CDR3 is TGTGCCAGCACTTTGGGACTGAAACGCGATACGCAGTATTTT.

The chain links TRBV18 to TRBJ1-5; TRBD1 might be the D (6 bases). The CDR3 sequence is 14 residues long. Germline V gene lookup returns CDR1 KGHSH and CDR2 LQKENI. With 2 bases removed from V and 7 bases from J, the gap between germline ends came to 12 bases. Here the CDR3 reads CASSPAQGHQPQHF. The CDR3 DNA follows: TGTGCCAGCTCACCAGCACAGGGCCACCAGCCCCAGCATTTT.

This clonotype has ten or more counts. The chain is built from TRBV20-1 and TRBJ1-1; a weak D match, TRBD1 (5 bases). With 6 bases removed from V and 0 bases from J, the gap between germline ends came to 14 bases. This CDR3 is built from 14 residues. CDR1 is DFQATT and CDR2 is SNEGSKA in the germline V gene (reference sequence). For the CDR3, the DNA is TGCAGTGCGTATGCCAGGGCATTGAACACTGAAGCTTTCTTT. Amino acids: CSAYARALNTEAFF.

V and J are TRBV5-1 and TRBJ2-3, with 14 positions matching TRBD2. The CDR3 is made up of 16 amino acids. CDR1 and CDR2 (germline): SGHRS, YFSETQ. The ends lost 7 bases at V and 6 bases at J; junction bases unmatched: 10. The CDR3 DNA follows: TGCGCCAGCCTCACAGGGACTAGCGGGAGTGGCGATACGCAGTATTTT. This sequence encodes CASLTGTSGSGDTQYF. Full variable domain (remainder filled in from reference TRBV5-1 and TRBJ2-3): KAGVTQTPRYLIKTRGQQVTLSCSPISGHRSVSWYQQTPGQGLQFLFEYFSETQRNKGNFPGRFSGRQFSNSRSEMNVSTLELGDSALYLCASLTGTSGSGDTQYFGPGTRLTVL.

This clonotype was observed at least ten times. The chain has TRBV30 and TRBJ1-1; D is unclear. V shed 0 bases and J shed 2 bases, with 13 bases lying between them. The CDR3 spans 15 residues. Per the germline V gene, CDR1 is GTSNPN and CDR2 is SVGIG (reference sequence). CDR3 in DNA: TGTGCCTGGAGTGTACGGGGAAGTGGAAACACTGAAGCTTTCTTT. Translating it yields CAWSVRGSGNTEAFF.

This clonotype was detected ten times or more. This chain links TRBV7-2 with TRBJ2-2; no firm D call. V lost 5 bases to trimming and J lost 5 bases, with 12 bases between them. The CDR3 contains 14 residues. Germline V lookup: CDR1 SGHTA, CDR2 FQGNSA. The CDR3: CASSPPGFTGELFF. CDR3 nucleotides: TGTGCCAGCAGCCCCCCCGGGTTTACCGGGGAGCTGTTTTTT. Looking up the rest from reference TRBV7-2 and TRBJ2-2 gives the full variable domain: GAGVSQSPSNKVTEKGKDVELRCDPISGHTALYWYRQSLGQGLEFLIYFQGNSAPDKSGLPSDRFSAERTGGSVSTLTIQRTQQEDSAVYLCASSPPGFTGELFFGEGSRLTVL.

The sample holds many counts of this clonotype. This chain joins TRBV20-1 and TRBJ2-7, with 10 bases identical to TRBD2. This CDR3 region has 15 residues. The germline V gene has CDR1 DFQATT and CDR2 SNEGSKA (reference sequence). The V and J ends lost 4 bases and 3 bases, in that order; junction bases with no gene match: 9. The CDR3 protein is CSANLAGAGGYEQYF. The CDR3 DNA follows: TGCAGTGCTAATCTAGCGGGAGCTGGCGGCTACGAGCAGTACTTC.

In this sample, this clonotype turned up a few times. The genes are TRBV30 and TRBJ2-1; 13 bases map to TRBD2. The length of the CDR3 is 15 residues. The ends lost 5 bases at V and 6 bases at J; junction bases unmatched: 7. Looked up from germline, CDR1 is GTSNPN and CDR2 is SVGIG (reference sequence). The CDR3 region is CAWAGLAGVGNEQFF. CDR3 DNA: TGTGCCTGGGCCGGACTAGCGGGAGTGGGCAATGAGCAGTTCTTC.

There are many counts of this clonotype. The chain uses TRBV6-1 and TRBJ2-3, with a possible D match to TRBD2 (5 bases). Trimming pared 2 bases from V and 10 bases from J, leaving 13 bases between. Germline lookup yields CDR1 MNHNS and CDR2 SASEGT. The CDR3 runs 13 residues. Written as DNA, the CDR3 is TGTGCCAGCAGTGAAAGCAGGAACGGGGCGCAGTATTTT. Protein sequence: CASSESRNGAQYF.

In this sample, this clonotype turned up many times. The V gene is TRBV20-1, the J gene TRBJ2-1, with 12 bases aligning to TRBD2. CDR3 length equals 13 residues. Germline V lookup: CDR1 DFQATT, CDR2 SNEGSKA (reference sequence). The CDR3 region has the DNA TGCAGCCCCCGGACTAGCGGGGACAATGAGCAGTTCTTC. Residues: CSPRTSGDNEQFF.

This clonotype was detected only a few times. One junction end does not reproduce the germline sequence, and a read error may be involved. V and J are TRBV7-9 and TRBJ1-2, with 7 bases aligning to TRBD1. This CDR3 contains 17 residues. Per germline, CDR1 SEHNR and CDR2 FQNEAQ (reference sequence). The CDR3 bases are TGTGCCAGCAGTTTAGCCCCAGGGGGACAGAGTAACTATGGCTACACCTTC. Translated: CASSLAPGGQSNYGYTF.

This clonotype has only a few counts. Here the CDR3 DNA reads TGTGCCAGCAGTTCGGGCCTACGAATGAGCTCCTACAATGAGCAGTTCTTC. Protein: CASSSGLRMSSYNEQFF. The chain joins TRBV7-9 to TRBJ2-1, with D uncertain. V was cut by 6 bases and J by 0 bases, with 18 bases left in between. The CDR3 totals 17 residues. CDR1 and CDR2 from the germline V gene are SEHNR and FQNEAQ (reference sequence).

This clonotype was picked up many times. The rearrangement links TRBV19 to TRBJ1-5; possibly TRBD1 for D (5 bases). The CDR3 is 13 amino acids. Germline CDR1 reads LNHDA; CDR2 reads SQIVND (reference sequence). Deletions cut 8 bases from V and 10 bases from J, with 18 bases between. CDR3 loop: CASGGTSFGPQHF. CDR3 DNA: TGTGCCAGTGGGGGGACGTCGTTTGGTCCCCAGCATTTT.

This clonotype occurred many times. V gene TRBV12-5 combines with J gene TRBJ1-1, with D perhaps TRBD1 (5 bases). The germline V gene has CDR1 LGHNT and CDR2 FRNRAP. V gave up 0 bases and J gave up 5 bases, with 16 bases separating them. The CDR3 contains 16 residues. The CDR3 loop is CASGLVLGGFKTEAFF. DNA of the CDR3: TGTGCTAGTGGTTTGGTACTCGGGGGTTTTAAAACTGAAGCTTTCTTT. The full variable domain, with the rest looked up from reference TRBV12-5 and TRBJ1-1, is DARVTQTPRHKVTEMGQEVTMRCQPILGHNTVFWYRQTMMQGLELLAYFRNRAPLDDSGMPKDRFSAEMPDATLATLKIQPSEPRDSAVYFCASGLVLGGFKTEAFFGQGTRLTVV.